This T cell receptor (beta chain) was captured in a study of regulatory T cells in long-lasting Graves disease. General study findings and limits: TRBV28, TRBJ1-2 and TRBJ2-5 were favored in persistent disease.

This CDR3 spans 13 amino acids. Trimming cost V 3 bases and J 11 bases; bases outside gene matches: 4. The germline gives CDR1 KGHSH, CDR2 LQKENI. There are many counts of this clonotype. The antigen remains unidentified. Time point defined: newly diagnosed GD, antithyroid drugs for less than 3 months. The TCR library was made from RNA extracted from PBMCs. Building of the TCR beta libraries involved iRepertoire HTBI primers and Arm-PCR of CDR3 regions. TCRdb used MiXCR to reprocess the multiplex PCR reads, holding one entry per CDR3 protein. This table has 380,000 or so distinct CDR3 sequences, under 20% appearing once. The data also belong to a second study, concerning T cells in Graves' hyperthyroidism and ophthalmopathy.

This chain uses TRBV18 with TRBJ1-5; 10 bases line up with TRBD1. The sequenced sample was peripheral blood mononuclear cells (PBMCs), obtained at new diagnosis, from a patient treated with antithyroid drugs. The receptor was isolated from a woman in her late teens or twenties with Graves disease. In nucleotides, the CDR3 is TGTGCCAGCTCACCGGGACAGGGGTCGGCCCAGCATTTT. It encodes CASSPGQGSAQHF.